This T cell receptor beta chain is drawn from a study of naive and memory T cell subsets. Study-wide results and caveats: Over 95% of naive TCR sequences appeared only once after error correction, unlike memory subsets.

Trimming cost V 3 bases and J 10 bases; bases outside gene matches: 11. Germline CDR1 SQVTM, CDR2 ANQGSEA. This CDR3 is 14 amino acids long. Both TRBC1 and TRBC2 were covered by a beta constant-region primer of two equimolar oligonucleotides. Four rounds of PCR amplified the ligated cDNA using nested alpha and beta constant-region primers plus SP2. TCRdb analysed the UMI-ligation and nested PCR reads with MiXCR anew, one entry per CDR3 protein. The sample has 100,000 to 150,000 distinct CDR3 sequences, 35% to 45% seen once. This clonotype was seen only a few times. Its antigen is unidentified. Source material: central memory CD4+ T cells from blood. V gene TRBV29-1 combines with J gene TRBJ1-4; the match to TRBD1 covers 7 bases. This clonotype was sampled from a human donor in good health. The chain's CDR3 is CSVDFQGEEGKLFF. In DNA, the CDR3 is TGCAGCGTTGATTTCCAGGGGGAGGAAGGAAAACTGTTTTTT.